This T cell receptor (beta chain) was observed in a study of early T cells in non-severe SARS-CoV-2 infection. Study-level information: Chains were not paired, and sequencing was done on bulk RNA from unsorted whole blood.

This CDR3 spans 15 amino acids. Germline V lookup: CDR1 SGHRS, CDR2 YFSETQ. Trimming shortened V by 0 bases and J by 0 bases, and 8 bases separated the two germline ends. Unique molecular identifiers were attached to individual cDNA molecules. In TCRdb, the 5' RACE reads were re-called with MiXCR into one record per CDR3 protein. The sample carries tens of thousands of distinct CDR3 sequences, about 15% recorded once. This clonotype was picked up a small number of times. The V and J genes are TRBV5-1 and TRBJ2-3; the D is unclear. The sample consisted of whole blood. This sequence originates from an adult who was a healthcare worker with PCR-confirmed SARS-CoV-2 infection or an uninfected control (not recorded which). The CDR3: CASSLESPSTDTQYF. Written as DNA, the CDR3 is TGCGCCAGCAGCTTGGAGTCTCCTAGCACAGATACGCAGTATTTT.